The rows below give T cell receptor beta chains drawn from one sample of a study of blood T cells in healthy people across ages. A single record per CDR3 protein comes from TCRdb applying MiXCR to the 5' RACE reads. Among 1.5 million to 2 million distinct CDR3 sequences, around 42% were seen once, and the ten largest hold 23%. The sample taken for sequencing was blood. The receptors here all came from a human donor in good health. CDR3s include the opening cysteine and the closing phenylalanine or tryptophan. D genes are given only for firm matches. Clone size is given for some rows only: seen once, a few or many times, or a class if the clone is expanded.

j_call	v_call	d_call	clone_size	cdr3_nt	cdr3_aa
TRBJ2-2	TRBV7-9	.	.	TGTGCCAGCAGCCCAGGACGCACGAACACCGGGGAGCTGTTTTTT	CASSPGRTNTGELFF
TRBJ1-1	TRBV5-1	.	.	TGCGCCAGCAGCAGGCAGGACAGCGACACTGAAGCTTTCTTT	CASSRQDSDTEAFF
TRBJ2-1	TRBV29-1	TRBD2	few	TGCAGCGTTGTACGTAGCGGGGGATACAATGAGCAGTTCTTC	CSVVRSGGYNEQFF
TRBJ2-3	TRBV4-3	.	many	TGCGCCAGCAGCCAACGAGCGGAAATCACAGATACGCAGTATTTT	CASSQRAEITDTQYF
TRBJ2-7	TRBV2	.	few	TGTGCCAGCAGATCACGGGACAAGATTTACGAGCAGTACTTC	CASRSRDKIYEQYF
TRBJ1-2	TRBV25-1	.	.	TGTGCCAGCAGTGAGCCATGGGATGGCTACACCTTC	CASSEPWDGYTF
TRBJ1-1	TRBV19	.	.	TGTGCCAGTAGCCATCAGCTTAGGACCAGGAACACTGAAGCTTTCTTT	CASSHQLRTRNTEAFF
TRBJ1-1	TRBV29-1	TRBD1	.	TGCAGCGTTGAAGCGACAGGGGCAAACACTGAAGCTTTCTTT	CSVEATGANTEAFF
TRBJ1-5	TRBV4-3	.	few	TGCGCCAGCAGCCAAGATACCAGGGCAAGTCGGCCCCAGCATTTT	CASSQDTRASRPQHF
TRBJ1-1	TRBV7-2	.	few	TGTGCCAGCAACTTAGTTGAGGGCACTGAAGCTTTCTTT	CASNLVEGTEAFF